The sequence of this T cell receptor beta chain was determined in a study of blood T cell repertoires in COVID-19. Study as a whole: Samples taken during acute and convalescent COVID-19 were collected in the United States, Italy and Spain. Sources were T cells, B-cell-depleted T cells, or PBMCs; the material itself was cDNA or gDNA.

The CDR3 extends over 13 amino acids. Trimming left V 4 bases short and J 5 bases short, with 8 bases between. Looked up from germline, CDR1 is SGHTA and CDR2 is FQGTGA. Original data processing: Cell counts per sample came from amplifying reference gene primers. The method was immunoSEQ multiplex PCR; TCRdb's version includes in-frame clones alone and lacks a portion of them. Clone size and V and J calls were adopted from that table, with D and trimming inferred from the DNA. The sample records over 50,000 clones, around 82% being singletons. The sequence was collected from an older man with active or convalescent COVID-19. The material sequenced was peripheral blood. The gene calls are TRBV7-3 and TRBJ2-2; D ambiguous. The CDR3 DNA follows: TGTGCCAGCAGCTCAACTCTTACCGGGGAGCTGTTTTTT. Its translation is CASSSTLTGELFF. Combining the CDR3 with reference TRBV7-3 and TRBJ2-2 gives the whole variable domain GAGVSQTPSNKVTEKGKYVELRCDPISGHTALYWYRQSLGQGPEFLIYFQGTGAADDSGLPNDRFFAVRPEGSVSTLKIQRTERGDSAVYLCASSSTLTGELFFGEGSRLTVL.